This TCR beta chain emerged from a study of T-cell reconstitution after alpha-beta-depleted transplantation in children. Points from the study as a whole: There were reportedly several hundred expanded graft clones from which alpha-beta T cells came about two months after transplant. Surviving recipient T cells and thymic progenitors underlay high day-60 TCRbeta diversity in some patients. Diversity and T-cell counts at one year after transplant derived mostly from new T cells.

Unique molecular identifiers were used in preparing the TCRbeta library. MiXCR, applied by TCRdb to the PCR reads, yields one record per CDR3 protein. The sample carries some 180,000 distinct CDR3 sequences, around 7% recorded once. The table lists this clonotype with many counts. Antigen specificity is unknown. V dropped 5 bases and J dropped 4 bases, with 5 bases sitting between them. This CDR3 has 12 residues. From germline, CDR1 is SGHTA and CDR2 FQGTGA. This TCR was recovered from a boy between 2 and 15 years old with acute lymphoblastic leukemia, due to receive a stem cell transplant. The chain is built from TRBV7-3 and TRBJ2-2, with no clear D. The material sequenced was PBMCs, taken before TCRalphabeta/CD19-depleted stem cell transplant. The CDR3 protein is CASSQSTGELFF. The CDR3 bases are TGTGCCAGCAGCCAAAGCACCGGGGAGCTGTTTTTT.